The present entry profiles one T cell receptor (beta chain) with its context. Its antigen is not identified. This record comes from a study of cytomegalovirus exposure and HLA in healthy donors. Study as a whole: Tens of millions of unique TCRs from HLA-typed donors made up an early data release.

Study-wide points: Cytomegalovirus association was assigned to around 150 TCR beta chains. Segments of the TCR beta V type were, in most cases, productive about 87% or about 30% of the time in an earlier analysis.

PCR primers comprised 60 Vbeta and 13 Jbeta primers. Original processing methods: An analysis that came later counted approximately 76 million unique TCR beta chains, approximately 11 million shared. Sequenced by immunoSEQ multiplex PCR; TCRdb stores in-frame clones only, minus some. The V and J calls and clone size are taken from that table; D and trimming were inferred from the DNA. The sample has 150,000 to 200,000 clones; under 80% are singletons. Germline CDR1 and CDR2: MNHEY and SVGAGI. CDR3 length: 11 amino acids. With 6 bases removed from V and 18 bases from J, the gap between germline ends came to 15 bases.

Sequenced sample: PBMCs. This chain connects TRBV6-5 to TRBJ1-6, with a possible D match to TRBD1 (6 bases). This receptor was obtained from a woman aged 25-40 years in good health and CMV-seropositive. The chain's CDR3 is CASRRGGVSHF. DNA of the CDR3: TGTGCCAGCAGAAGGGGGGGCGTGAGCCACTTT.